What follows are 32 T cell receptor beta chains derived from one specimen sequenced in a study of human T cells and chemical hapten exposure. TCRdb used MiXCR to reprocess the RACE reads, holding one entry per CDR3 protein. The repertoire holds 150,000 to 200,000 distinct CDR3 sequences, with roughly 15% as singletons. Time point specified: patch test 1, 2 weeks after DPC sensitization. As for treatment: therapeutic diphenylcyclopropenone sensitization with weekly scalp DPC. This specimen consisted of whole blood, obtained in connection with sensitization to the hapten diphenylcyclopropenone (DPC). The receptor set was obtained from a woman in her thirties with alopecia areata. Some clones in this sample may be carry-over from other donors' samples.

The chain couples TRBV5-1 to TRBJ2-7; 11 bases are shared with TRBD1. J gave up 4 bases and V 3 bases, and 9 bases lay outside the gene matches. Germline CDR1 SGHRS, CDR2 YFSETQ. The CDR3 is made up of 16 amino acids. The CDR3 sequence is CASSSRTGGSVYEQYF. CDR3 nucleotide sequence: TGCGCCAGCAGCTCCCGGACAGGGGGCAGTGTGTACGAGCAGTACTTC.

Notes on this clonotype: Mismatch with germline at one junction end may stem from a read error. V is TRBV4-1 and J is TRBJ1-2; D not certain. There are 15 residues in the CDR3. CDR1 and CDR2 (germline): MGHRA, YSYEKL. The CDR3 nucleotides are TGCGCCTGCAGCCAAGGAGGGAAGGGATTCTATGGCTACACCTTC. Protein sequence: CACSQGGKGFYGYTF.

This clonotype was found many times. The chain carries TRBV12-5 and TRBJ2-1; 13 bases fit TRBD2. In germline, CDR1 is LGHNT, CDR2 FRNRAP. Germline trimming cut 6 bases from V and 8 bases from J; bases unmatched to any gene: 10. CDR3 length: 16 amino acids. The CDR3 DNA reads as TGTGCTAGTGGCAAAGGACTAGCGGGAGAGCTCGATGAGCAGTTCTTC. As protein: CASGKGLAGELDEQFF.

This clonotype was seen more than once but under ten times. The chain couples TRBV29-1 to TRBJ1-2; D is possibly TRBD1 (5 bases). Between the trimmed V and J ends, which lost 6 bases and 1 base, there was a span of 9 bases. Germline values: CDR1 SQVTM, CDR2 ANQGSEA. The CDR3 length is 12 residues. CDR3 DNA sequence: TGCAGCGTGTCACAGGATAACTATGGCTACACCTTC. Translated: CSVSQDNYGYTF.

A few counts support this clonotype. The chain combines TRBV24-1 with TRBJ1-1; D unresolved. V gave up 6 bases and J gave up 6 bases, with 13 bases separating them. The CDR3 has 13 residues. In germline, CDR1 is KGHDR, CDR2 SFDVKD. CDR3 in amino acids: CATSRSLGSEAFF. Here the CDR3 DNA reads TGTGCCACCAGTAGATCCTTGGGGTCTGAAGCTTTCTTT.

In this sample, this clonotype turned up a few times. The chain combines TRBV28 with TRBJ2-1; 12 nucleotides match TRBD1. This CDR3 spans 15 amino acids. The germline V gene encodes CDR1 MDHEN and CDR2 SYDVKM. The ends lost 5 bases at V and 9 bases at J; junction bases unmatched: 8. The CDR3 nucleotides read TGTGCCAGCAGTCCGACCGGGACAGGGGGCGTTGAGCAGTTCTTC. Translated: CASSPTGTGGVEQFF.

This clonotype came up many times. This chain joins TRBV4-1 and TRBJ2-7; possible D gene TRBD1, 6 bases. This CDR3 contains 17 residues. Germline V CDR1 and CDR2: MGHRA, YSYEKL. The ends were cut back, 0 bases at V and 3 bases at J, with 18 bases in the middle. DNA of the CDR3: TGCGCCAGCAGCCAAGATTTGTGGCAGGGGACCCGCTACGAGCAGTACTTC. Protein sequence: CASSQDLWQGTRYEQYF.

The V and J genes are TRBV27 and TRBJ2-3; D not resolved. The V gene's germline CDR1 is MNHEY and CDR2 SMNVEV (reference sequence). The CDR3 consists of 13 residues. Trimming pared 10 bases from V and 0 bases from J, leaving 11 bases between. CDR3 sequence: CATLQTSTDTQYF. The CDR3 coding sequence is TGTGCCACCCTGCAGACTAGCACAGATACGCAGTATTTT.

The genes are TRBV7-9 and TRBJ2-3; D gene uncertain. CDR1 is SEHNR and CDR2 is FQNEAQ in the germline V gene (reference sequence). The CDR3 extends over 12 amino acids. The ends were cut back, 3 bases at V and 6 bases at J, with 7 bases in the middle. CDR3 loop: CASSFLPDTQYF. In DNA form, the CDR3 reads TGTGCCAGCAGCTTCCTACCTGATACGCAGTATTTT.

The rearrangement links TRBV29-1 to TRBJ2-1; no firm D call. The germline V and J ends were trimmed by 5 bases and 2 bases, with 10 bases remaining between them. The CDR3 sequence is 13 residues long. Germline V lookup: CDR1 SQVTM, CDR2 ANQGSEA. CDR3 residues: CSVLESTYNEQFF. In nucleotides, the CDR3 is TGCAGCGTTCTAGAGAGCACCTACAATGAGCAGTTCTTC.

This clonotype was recorded at least ten times. The chain recombines TRBV27 with TRBJ2-1; D is ambiguous. With 2 bases removed from V and 0 bases from J, the gap between germline ends came to 8 bases. The CDR3 runs 15 residues. CDR1 is MNHEY and CDR2 is SMNVEV in the germline V gene (reference sequence). The CDR3 bases are TGTGCCAGCAGTTTAAGCCCGAGCTCCTACAATGAGCAGTTCTTC. Translated, it gives CASSLSPSSYNEQFF.

The V call is TRBV5-1, the J call TRBJ1-5; D perhaps matches TRBD1 (6 bases). The germline V gene encodes CDR1 SGHRS and CDR2 YFSETQ. The V gene lost 4 bases and the J gene lost 0 bases, with 11 bases spanning the gap. CDR3 size: 15 residues. The chain's CDR3 is CASSTTGYSNQPQHF. The CDR3 DNA follows: TGCGCCAGCAGCACAACAGGGTATAGCAATCAGCCCCAGCATTTT.

This clonotype has more than one count but fewer than ten. V and J are TRBV3-1 and TRBJ1-1, with D possibly TRBD1 on 6 matching bases. The CDR3 spans 12 residues. V lost 4 bases and J 4 bases, leaving 7 bases between the germline ends. Germline V gene sequence: CDR1 LGHDT, CDR2 YNNKEL (reference sequence). For the CDR3, the DNA is TGTGCCAGCAGCCCGGACAGCACTGAAGCTTTCTTT. It is translated as CASSPDSTEAFF. Based on the CDR3 plus reference TRBV3-1 and TRBJ1-1, the full variable domain is DTAVSQTPKYLVTQMGNDKSIKCEQNLGHDTMYWYKQDSKKFLKIMFSYNNKELIINETVPNRFSPKSPDKAHLNLHINSLELGDSAVYFCASSPDSTEAFFGQGTRLTVV.

This clonotype has only a few counts. The chain carries TRBV7-3 and TRBJ2-3; 11 bases are a match to TRBD2. Looked up from germline, CDR1 is SGHTA and CDR2 is FQGTGA. V was pared by 1 base and J by 0 bases, with 6 bases of the junction left unmatched. The length of the CDR3 is 18 residues. The CDR3 sequence: CASSLNPRTSGSTDTQYF. In DNA, the CDR3 is TGTGCCAGCAGCTTAAACCCCAGGACTAGCGGGAGCACAGATACGCAGTATTTT. Based on the CDR3 plus reference TRBV7-3 and TRBJ2-3, the full variable domain is GAGVSQTPSNKVTEKGKYVELRCDPISGHTALYWYRQSLGQGPEFLIYFQGTGAADDSGLPNDRFFAVRPEGSVSTLKIQRTERGDSAVYLCASSLNPRTSGSTDTQYFGPGTRLTVL.

This clonotype was seen a few times. The chain is built from TRBV19 and TRBJ2-7; TRBD2 might be the D (6 bases). The CDR3 totals 13 residues. Germline V gene data show CDR1 as LNHDA and CDR2 as SQIVND (reference sequence). V gave up 4 bases and J gave up 4 bases, with 11 bases separating them. CDR3 protein: CASSTGVRYEQYF. The CDR3 DNA follows: TGTGCCAGTAGTACGGGAGTACGGTACGAGCAGTACTTC.

This sequence joins TRBV29-1 and TRBJ2-5, with D uncertain. CDR3 length: 13 amino acids. Germline-derived CDR1 and CDR2 are SQVTM and ANQGSEA. V dropped 6 bases and J dropped 5 bases, with 16 bases sitting between them. CDR3 sequence (DNA): TGCAGCGTCCCACCTTGGCCTGGGGAGACCCAGTACTTC. Translation gives CSVPPWPGETQYF.

This clonotype was seen ten or more times. The gene calls are TRBV7-9 and TRBJ1-6; D unresolved. Germline V CDR1 and CDR2: SEHNR, FQNEAQ (reference sequence). V lost 5 bases, J lost 7 bases, and 9 bases lay in between. The CDR3 contains 13 residues. In DNA, the CDR3 is TGTGCCAGCAGCCCACCCGGCAATTCACCCCTCCACTTT. Translating gives CASSPPGNSPLHF.

The chain recombines TRBV25-1 with TRBJ2-2; 7 bases agree with TRBD2. The ends lost 7 bases at V and 5 bases at J; junction bases unmatched: 7. The CDR3 is 14 amino acids. Germline CDR1 and CDR2: MGHDK and SYGVNS. DNA for the CDR3: TGTGCCAGCATGGTGCGGGAGCGGACCGGGGAGCTGTTTTTT. It codes for CASMVRERTGELFF. Full variable domain (missing parts from reference TRBV25-1 and TRBJ2-2): EADIYQTPRYLVIGTGKKITLECSQTMGHDKMYWYQQDPGMELHLIHYSYGVNSTEKGDLSSESTVSRIRTEHFPLTLESARPSHTSQYLCASMVRERTGELFFGEGSRLTVL.

V gene TRBV3-1 combines with J gene TRBJ1-1; D gene unclear. With 5 bases removed from V and 0 bases from J, the gap between germline ends came to 10 bases. The germline CDR1 and CDR2 sequences are LGHDT and YNNKEL (reference sequence). The CDR3 has 14 amino acids. CDR3 in DNA: TGTGCCAGCAGCTCCCCACAGTTGAACACTGAAGCTTTCTTT. Residues: CASSSPQLNTEAFF.

This clonotype was seen a handful of times. V is TRBV11-3 and J is TRBJ2-7; maybe TRBD2 (5 bases). Trimming removed 5 bases from V and 3 bases from J, with 17 bases in between. The germline V gene has CDR1 SGHNT and CDR2 YENEEA. The CDR3 has 15 amino acids. The CDR3 DNA reads TGTGCCAGCAGCCCCGGTCCTTACGAGGGCTACGAGCAGTACTTC. Translated, it gives CASSPGPYEGYEQYF.

There are a few counts of this clonotype. This chain connects TRBV18 to TRBJ1-5; no clear D. The V end lost 1 base, the J end lost 3 bases, and 10 bases lay between the germline ends. CDR1 is KGHSH, CDR2 LQKENI, per germline. This CDR3 has 15 residues. This CDR3 is CASSPLAGTNQPQHF. The CDR3 DNA reads TGTGCCAGCTCACCACTGGCAGGCACCAATCAGCCCCAGCATTTT.

The V and J genes are TRBV11-2 and TRBJ1-4; D is unresolved. Germline V gene lookup returns CDR1 SGHAT and CDR2 FQNNGV. The CDR3 totals 13 residues. The germline V and J ends were trimmed by 5 bases and 13 bases, with 17 bases remaining between them. The CDR3 coding sequence is TGTGCCAGCAGCCTAGTATCAGACCACGGACTGTTTTTT. Its protein product is CASSLVSDHGLFF.

The V gene is TRBV12-3 or TRBV12-4, the J gene TRBJ1-2; no clear D. The V gene lost 2 bases and the J gene lost 10 bases, with 8 bases spanning the gap. The CDR3 spans 11 residues. The chain's CDR3 is CASSLRGDYTF. CDR3 nucleotide sequence: TGTGCCAGCAGTTTACGGGGTGACTACACCTTC.

This clonotype was seen repeatedly, ten times or more. The chain employs TRBV29-1 and TRBJ2-7, with D unclear. The CDR3 consists of 12 residues. Germline V CDR1 and CDR2: SQVTM, ANQGSEA. Trimming pared 1 base from V and 6 bases from J, leaving 10 bases between. In DNA, the CDR3 is TGCAGCGTTGAAGTCACCTCCACCGAGCAGTACTTC. Protein sequence: CSVEVTSTEQYF.

This clonotype turned up a few times. The V and J genes are TRBV3-1 and TRBJ2-7, with TRBD1 as a possible D gene (5 bases). The length of the CDR3 is 13 residues. V gave up 6 bases and J gave up 2 bases, with 11 bases separating them. CDR1 is LGHDT and CDR2 is YNNKEL in the germline V gene (reference sequence). The chain's CDR3 is CASRSREPYEQYF. The CDR3 bases are TGTGCCAGCAGGAGCAGGGAACCCTACGAGCAGTACTTC.

The rearrangement joins TRBV6-1 to TRBJ1-5; D gene unclear. The CDR3 has 15 residues. The ends were cut back, 6 bases at V and 2 bases at J, with 14 bases in the middle. The germline gives CDR1 MNHNS, CDR2 SASEGT. The DNA for the CDR3 is TGTGCCAGCAGACTCGACGGATCGTGCAATCAGCCCCAGCATTTT. It specifies CASRLDGSCNQPQHF.

The genes are TRBV6-5 and TRBJ2-3; D assignment may be TRBD1 or TRBD2 (5 bases each). The germline CDR1 and CDR2 sequences are MNHEY and SVGAGI. Trimming cost V 5 bases and J 0 bases, with 12 bases left between them. The CDR3 consists of 15 residues. The CDR3 bases are TGTGCCAGCAGTCCAGGGTGGACTAGCACAGATACGCAGTATTTT. Its protein product is CASSPGWTSTDTQYF.

The chain has TRBV28 and TRBJ1-2; the D gene is possibly TRBD1 (5 bases). The CDR3 is made up of 12 amino acids. The germline V gene has CDR1 MDHEN and CDR2 SYDVKM. V lost 6 bases and J lost 12, with 17 bases in between. CDR3 residues: CASSPNRSWDTF. CDR3 in DNA: TGTGCCAGCAGCCCCAACAGGTCGTGGGACACCTTC.

The J gene is TRBJ2-5, the V gene TRBV2; 9 bases line up with TRBD2. The germline V gene has CDR1 SNHLY and CDR2 FYNNEI. J gave up 10 bases and V 5 bases, and 11 bases lay outside the gene matches. The CDR3 is made up of 14 amino acids. This CDR3 reads CASSSSRTSEYQYF. The CDR3 DNA reads TGTGCCAGCAGTTCGTCTAGGACTAGCGAGTACCAGTACTTC.

The V call is TRBV10-3, the J call TRBJ2-2; D is undetermined. Per the germline V gene, CDR1 is ENHRY and CDR2 is SYGVKD. The CDR3 extends over 14 amino acids. Trimming removed 2 bases from V and 4 bases from J, with 8 bases in between. The CDR3 spells CAISEGRITGELFF. DNA for the CDR3: TGTGCCATCAGTGAGGGGCGGATCACCGGGGAGCTGTTTTTT.

A few counts support this clonotype. The chain combines TRBV27 with TRBJ2-7; no reliable D call. Germline loops: CDR1 MNHEY, CDR2 SMNVEV (reference sequence). This CDR3 spans 14 amino acids. V shed 0 bases and J shed 3 bases, with 9 bases lying between them. This chain's CDR3 is CASSLSRPVYEQYF. CDR3 sequence (DNA): TGTGCCAGCAGTTTATCAAGGCCCGTCTACGAGCAGTACTTC.

The rearrangement uses TRBV12-3 or TRBV12-4 and TRBJ2-2; D ambiguous. The CDR3 spans 14 residues. The ends were cut back, 6 bases at V and 1 base at J, with 9 bases in the middle. The CDR3 protein is CASSRTMNTGELFF. CDR3 nucleotides: TGTGCCAGCAGCCGAACAATGAACACCGGGGAGCTGTTTTTT.